The clone carrying this T cell receptor beta chain was recorded once. These data belong to a study of blood T cells in healthy people across ages. Trimming shortened V by 1 base and J by 13 bases, and 14 bases separated the two germline ends. Germline CDR1 and CDR2: SGHDN and FVKESK. The CDR3 is 13 amino acids. A second PCR of about 7 to 11 cycles used a sample-barcoded 5' primer and a J-beta primer mix. TCRdb independently ran MiXCR on the 5' RACE reads; one entry per CDR3 protein. The data show 920,000 or so distinct CDR3 sequences, around 45% seen once. This chain connects TRBV14 to TRBJ2-4; D not certain. The sequencing input was blood. The clonotype was recovered from a woman aged 55-69 years in good health. CDR3 residues: CASSQVLGVEQYF. In DNA form, the CDR3 reads TGTGCCAGCAGCCAAGTTTTGGGCGTAGAACAGTACTTC.